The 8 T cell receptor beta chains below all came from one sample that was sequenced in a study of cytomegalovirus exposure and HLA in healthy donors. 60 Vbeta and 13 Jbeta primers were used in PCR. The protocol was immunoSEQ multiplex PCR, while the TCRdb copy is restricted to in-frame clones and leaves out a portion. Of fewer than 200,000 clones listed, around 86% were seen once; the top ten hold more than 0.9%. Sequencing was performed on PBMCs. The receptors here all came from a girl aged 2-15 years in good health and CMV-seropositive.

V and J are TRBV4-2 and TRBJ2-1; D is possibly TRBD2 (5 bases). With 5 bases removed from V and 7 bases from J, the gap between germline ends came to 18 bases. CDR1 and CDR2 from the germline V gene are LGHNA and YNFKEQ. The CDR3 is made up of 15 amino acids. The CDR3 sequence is CASSNRDTRGNEQFF. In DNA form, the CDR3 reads TGTGCCAGCAGCAACCGGGATACCCGGGGAAATGAGCAGTTCTTC.

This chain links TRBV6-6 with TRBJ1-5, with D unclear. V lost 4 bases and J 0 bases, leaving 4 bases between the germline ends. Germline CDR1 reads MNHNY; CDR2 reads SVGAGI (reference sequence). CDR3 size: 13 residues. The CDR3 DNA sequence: TGTGCCAGCAGTTCCCATAGCAATCAGCCCCAGCATTTT. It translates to CASSSHSNQPQHF.

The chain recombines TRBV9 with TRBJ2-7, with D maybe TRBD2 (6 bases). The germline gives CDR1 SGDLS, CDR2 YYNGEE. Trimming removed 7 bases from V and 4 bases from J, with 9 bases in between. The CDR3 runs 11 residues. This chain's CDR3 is CASGRGYEQYF. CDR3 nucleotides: TGTGCCAGCGGACGGGGGTACGAGCAGTACTTC. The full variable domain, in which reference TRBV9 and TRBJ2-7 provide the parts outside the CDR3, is DSGVTQTPKHLITATGQRVTLRCSPRSGDLSVYWYQQSLDQGLQFLIQYYNGEERAKGNILERFSAQQFPDLHSELNLSSLELGDSALYFCASGRGYEQYFGPGTRLTVT.

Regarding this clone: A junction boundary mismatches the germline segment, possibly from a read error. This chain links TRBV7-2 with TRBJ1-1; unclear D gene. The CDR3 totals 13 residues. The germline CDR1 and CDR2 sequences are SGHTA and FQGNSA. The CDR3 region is CASSLMRPARPIF. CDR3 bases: TGTGCCAGCAGCCTTATGAGGCCCGCCCGGCCCATTTTT.

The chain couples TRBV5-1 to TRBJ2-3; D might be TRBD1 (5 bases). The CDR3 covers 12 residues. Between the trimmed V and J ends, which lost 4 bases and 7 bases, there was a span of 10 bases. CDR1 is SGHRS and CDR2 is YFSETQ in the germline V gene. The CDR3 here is CASSEQGYTQYF. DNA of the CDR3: TGCGCCAGCAGCGAGCAGGGTTATACGCAGTATTTT.

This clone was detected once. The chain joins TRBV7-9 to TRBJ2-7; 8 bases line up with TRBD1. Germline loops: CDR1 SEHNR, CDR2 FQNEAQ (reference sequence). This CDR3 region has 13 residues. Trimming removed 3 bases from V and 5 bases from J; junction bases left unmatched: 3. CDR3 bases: TGTGCCAGCAGCTTGGACAGGGATCACGAGCAGTACTTC. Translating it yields CASSLDRDHEQYF.

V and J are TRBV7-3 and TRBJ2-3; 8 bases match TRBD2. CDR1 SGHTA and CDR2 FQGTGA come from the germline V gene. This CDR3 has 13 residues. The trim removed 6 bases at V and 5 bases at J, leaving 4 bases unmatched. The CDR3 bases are TGTGCCAGCAGAGAAGCGGGAGAAGATACGCAGTATTTT. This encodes CASREAGEDTQYF.

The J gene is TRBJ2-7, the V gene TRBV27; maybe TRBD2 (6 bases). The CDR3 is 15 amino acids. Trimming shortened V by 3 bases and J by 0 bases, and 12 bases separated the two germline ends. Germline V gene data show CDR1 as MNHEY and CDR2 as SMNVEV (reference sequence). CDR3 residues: CASSFRGTGSYEQYF. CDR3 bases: TGTGCCAGCAGTTTTCGCGGGACTGGCTCCTACGAGCAGTACTTC.